The 9 T cell receptor beta chains below come from one sample, sequenced in a study of cytomegalovirus exposure and HLA in healthy donors. The PCR ran on 60 Vbeta and 13 Jbeta primers. Produced via immunoSEQ multiplex PCR; TCRdb's table is partial and in-frame only. In the table there are some 95,000 clones, approximately 80% of which are singletons. The specimen was PBMCs. All receptors come from a woman between 40 and 55 years old in good health and CMV-seropositive.

The V call is TRBV10-1, the J call TRBJ2-1, with 10 bases aligning to TRBD2. There are 19 residues in the CDR3. With V trimmed by 3 bases and J by 4 bases, 15 bases remained unmatched. The germline V gene encodes CDR1 WNHNN and CDR2 SYGVQD (reference sequence). The CDR3 sequence: CASSDRAFAGTSDYNEQFF. CDR3 DNA: TGCGCCAGCAGTGATAGGGCTTTCGCAGGGACTAGCGATTACAATGAGCAGTTCTTC.

This rearrangement joins TRBV28 to TRBJ1-1, with TRBD1 matching over 7 bases. V gave up 2 bases and J gave up 9 bases; unmatched junction bases: 9. This CDR3 comprises 14 residues. Germline V gene lookup returns CDR1 MDHEN and CDR2 SYDVKM. The CDR3 DNA is TGTGCCAGCAGTTTAGGGGACCGGACAGGTAAAGCTTTCTTT. The encoded protein is CASSLGDRTGKAFF.

The chain uses TRBV7-8 and TRBJ2-3, with 7 bases identical to TRBD1. V was clipped by 6 bases and J by 4 bases; unmatched bases: 4. This CDR3 contains 13 residues. Germline V gives CDR1 SGHVS, CDR2 FQNEAQ. The CDR3 sequence: CASRSTGADTQYF. DNA for the CDR3: TGTGCCAGCAGATCTACAGGGGCAGATACGCAGTATTTT.

The chain joins TRBV6-4 to TRBJ2-1; 9 bases fit TRBD2. J lost 8 bases, V lost 3 bases, and 8 bases had no gene match. The CDR3 has 15 residues. CDR1 MRHNA and CDR2 SNTAGT come from the germline V gene. The CDR3 spells CASSEGASGKDEQFF. Here the CDR3 DNA reads TGTGCCAGCAGTGAAGGGGCTAGCGGGAAGGATGAGCAGTTCTTC.

The rearrangement uses TRBV5-1 and TRBJ1-1; 8 bases map to TRBD1. The CDR3 length is 16 residues. V lost 4 bases, J lost 1 base, and 9 bases stayed unmatched. Looked up from germline, CDR1 is SGHRS and CDR2 is YFSETQ. CDR3 amino acids: CASSPDGQGANTEAFF. In DNA form, the CDR3 reads TGCGCCAGCAGCCCAGATGGACAGGGAGCGAACACTGAAGCTTTCTTT.

The rearrangement links TRBV19 to TRBJ2-4; D gene ambiguous. Trimming left V 6 bases short and J 3 bases short, with 15 bases between. This CDR3 comprises 15 residues. Germline V gives CDR1 LNHDA, CDR2 SQIVND (reference sequence). The CDR3 is CASSTSSSGKNIQYF. For the CDR3, the DNA is TGTGCCAGTAGCACGTCGAGTTCGGGCAAAAACATTCAGTACTTC.

CDR3: CARSLPRAGKLFF. CDR3 in DNA: TGTGCCAGAAGCCTTCCCCGGGCAGGGAAACTGTTTTTT. V and J are TRBV5-3 and TRBJ1-4; tentative D call: TRBD1 (5 bases). TRBV5-3 is an open reading frame, and its role is uncertain. V was shortened by 4 bases and J by 11 bases, with 15 bases between the two germline ends. CDR3 length equals 13 residues.

This clone appeared a single time. J is TRBJ2-1 and V is TRBV9; 10 bases match TRBD2. Germline V gene sequence: CDR1 SGDLS, CDR2 YYNGEE. This CDR3 is 16 amino acids long. The trim removed 0 bases at V and 4 bases at J, leaving 4 bases unmatched. CDR3 region: CASSVEGLAEYNEQFF. The CDR3 DNA reads TGTGCCAGCAGCGTAGAAGGACTAGCGGAATACAATGAGCAGTTCTTC.

J is TRBJ2-7 and V is TRBV25-1; maybe TRBD1 (5 bases). The CDR3 loop spans 16 amino acids. Deletions cut 5 bases from V and 0 bases from J, with 17 bases between. Looked up from germline, CDR1 is MGHDK and CDR2 is SYGVNS. CDR3 residues: CASSPQGPYNSYEQYF. CDR3 DNA: TGTGCCAGCAGTCCCCAGGGCCCTTACAACTCCTACGAGCAGTACTTC.